This is a list of T cell receptor beta chains from one sample in a study of cytomegalovirus exposure and HLA in healthy donors. This table comes from immunoSEQ multiplex PCR, and its TCRdb copy is limited to in-frame clones, with some not included. The sample carries 300,000 or so clones, about four fifths recorded once. Source material: PBMCs. These receptors originate from a woman between 40 and 55 years old in good health and CMV-seropositive. The CDR3 runs from the conserved cysteine through the conserved F or W. Each record gives: D gene, J gene, clone size, V gene, CDR3 protein, CDR3 DNA. D genes are given only for firm matches. The listing skips clone size in some rows; elsewhere it reads once, few, many or a size class.

-,TRBJ2-4,once,TRBV29-1,CSVARMENSQYF,TGCAGCGTTGCCCGAATGGAAAACAGTCAGTACTTC
-,TRBJ1-1,-,TRBV5-1,CASSYDPGHSWPTEAFF,TGCGCCAGCAGTTATGATCCGGGACACTCCTGGCCCACTGAAGCTTTCTTT
TRBD1,TRBJ1-4,few,TRBV12-5,CASGSAGTEETNEKLFF,TGTGCTAGTGGATCTGCGGGGACAGAAGAAACTAATGAAAAACTGTTTTTT
TRBD1,TRBJ2-7,-,TRBV9,CASSVEGTGVNKQYF,TGTGCCAGCAGCGTAGAAGGGACAGGGGTAAACAAGCAGTACTTC
TRBD1,TRBJ2-7,-,TRBV10-1,CASSEKLDRQLTNEQYF,TGCGCCAGCAGTGAGAAACTGGACAGGCAACTCACTAACGAGCAGTACTTC
TRBD2,TRBJ2-1,-,TRBV6-1,CASTPGLARYNEQFF,TGTGCCAGCACCCCGGGACTAGCACGTTACAATGAGCAGTTCTTC
-,TRBJ2-7,-,TRBV7-3,CASGAQGGNEQYF,TGTGCCAGCGGGGCGCAGGGCGGGAACGAGCAGTACTTC
TRBD2,TRBJ2-7,-,TRBV9,CASSAGLSAYEQYF,TGTGCCAGCAGCGCGGGACTATCAGCCTACGAGCAGTACTTC
-,TRBJ2-7,-,TRBV7-2,CASSLEAQLSFYEQYF,TGTGCCAGCAGCCTAGAGGCACAGCTTTCTTTTTACGAGCAGTACTTC
-,TRBJ1-5,-,TRBV30,CAWSVKGSNQPQHF,TGTGCCTGGAGTGTTAAGGGGAGCAATCAGCCCCAGCATTTT
TRBD2,TRBJ2-5,-,TRBV5-1,CASSLASSGSGYETQYF,TGCGCCAGCAGCTTGGCTAGTAGCGGGTCGGGGTACGAGACCCAGTACTTC
TRBD1,TRBJ2-1,-,TRBV7-2,CASSQLVGTGQNEQFF,TGTGCCAGCAGCCAGCTGGTTGGGACAGGGCAGAATGAGCAGTTCTTC
-,TRBJ2-5,-,TRBV11-2,CASSQSGETQYF,TGTGCCAGCAGCCAATCGGGGGAGACCCAGTACTTC
-,TRBJ2-7,-,TRBV10-3,CAISEGGREQYF,TGTGCCATCAGTGAGGGGGGCCGGGAGCAGTACTTC
-,TRBJ2-3,-,TRBV7-3,CASSLTPDRPDTQYF,TGTGCCAGCAGTTTAACGCCCGACAGACCAGATACGCAGTATTTT
-,TRBJ1-1,once,TRBV7-2,CASSPANRNTEAFF,TGTGCCAGCAGCCCAGCAAACAGGAACACTGAAGCTTTCTTT
-,TRBJ2-3,once,TRBV7-2,CASSSQGTQYF,TGTGCCAGCAGCTCGCAGGGAACGCAGTATTTT
TRBD2,TRBJ2-7,few,TRBV6-6,CASSPHTGTSGREQYF,TGTGCCAGCAGTCCTCATACCGGGACTAGCGGGAGGGAGCAGTACTTC
-,TRBJ2-4,-,TRBV6-1,CASSEQGVGKNIQYF,TGTGCCAGCAGTGAACAAGGGGTTGGCAAAAACATTCAGTACTTC
TRBD2,TRBJ2-7,-,TRBV28,CASSLAGGGYYEQYF,TGTGCCAGCAGCCTTGCGGGGGGGGGATACTACGAGCAGTACTTC
-,TRBJ1-6,-,TRBV30,CAWGIGLGQGNSPLHF,TGTGCCTGGGGGATTGGGCTGGGGCAGGGTAATTCCCCCCTCCACTTT
-,TRBJ1-5,-,TRBV19,CASSIAQGVNQPQHF,TGTGCCAGTAGTATAGCCCAGGGTGTCAATCAGCCCCAGCATTTT
TRBD1,TRBJ1-1,-,TRBV29-1,CSADRGQGGLNTEAFF,TGCAGCGCTGACAGGGGCCAAGGTGGACTGAACACTGAAGCTTTCTTT
-,TRBJ1-6,-,TRBV19,CASSIRGLSPLHF,TGTGCCAGTAGTATAAGGGGGTTATCACCCCTCCACTTT
TRBD1,TRBJ1-3,once,TRBV7-9,CASSPRTGADSGNTIYF,TGTGCCAGCAGCCCCCGGACAGGGGCCGACTCTGGAAACACCATATATTTT
-,TRBJ2-5,-,TRBV20-1,CSAERETQYF,TGCAGTGCTGAACGGGAGACCCAGTACTTC
TRBD1,TRBJ1-2,-,TRBV13,CASSPRTGTGYGYTF,TGTGCCAGCAGCCCCCGGACAGGGACCGGCTATGGCTACACCTTC
TRBD2,TRBJ2-7,-,TRBV7-2,CASTAGTSSYEQYF,TGTGCCAGCACCGCCGGGACTAGCTCCTACGAGCAGTACTTC
TRBD1,TRBJ1-3,-,TRBV6-1,CASRRTGENGNTIYF,TGTGCCAGCAGACGGACAGGGGAGAATGGAAACACCATATATTTT
-,TRBJ1-1,-,TRBV14,CASSQAQKITEAFF,TGTGCCAGCAGCCAGGCCCAGAAAATCACTGAAGCTTTCTTT
-,TRBJ2-7,-,TRBV27,CASSLSDSSSYEQYF,TGTGCCAGCAGTCTCTCGGACTCTAGCTCCTACGAGCAGTACTTC
TRBD1,TRBJ1-4,-,TRBV6-1,CASSDPGQGMANEKLFF,TGTGCCAGCAGTGACCCGGGACAGGGAATGGCTAATGAAAAACTGTTTTTT
TRBD1,TRBJ2-2,-,TRBV23-1,CASSLTTGTATGELFF,TGCGCCAGCAGTCTGACCACCGGGACAGCCACCGGGGAGCTGTTTTTT
TRBD2,TRBJ2-7,few,TRBV28,CASSLWGSGRPYEQYF,TGTGCCAGCAGTTTATGGGGTAGCGGGAGGCCCTACGAGCAGTACTTC
-,TRBJ2-1,-,TRBV6-1,CASSDRYTYNEQFF,TGTGCCAGCAGTGACAGGTATACCTACAATGAGCAGTTCTTC
TRBD1,TRBJ2-7,-,TRBV27,CASSLNPAGTGTYEQYF,TGTGCCAGCAGTTTGAACCCCGCCGGGACAGGAACCTACGAGCAGTACTTC
TRBD1,TRBJ2-7,-,TRBV7-2,CASSESSGQLSYEQYF,TGTGCCAGCAGCGAAAGTTCGGGACAGCTCTCCTACGAGCAGTACTTC
-,TRBJ1-1,-,TRBV19,CASKTDLNTEAFF,TGTGCCAGTAAAACAGACCTGAACACTGAAGCTTTCTTT
TRBD1,TRBJ2-2,few,TRBV5-1,CASSLGGTGNTGELFF,TGCGCCAGCAGCTTGGGGGGGACAGGAAACACCGGGGAGCTGTTTTTT
TRBD1,TRBJ1-4,-,TRBV25-1,CASSEYLGGGAIGEKLFF,TGTGCCAGCAGTGAATATCTCGGAGGGGGCGCGATTGGGGAAAAACTGTTTTTT
-,TRBJ1-3,-,TRBV19,CASGGVSGNTIYF,TGTGCCAGTGGGGGGGTCTCTGGAAACACCATATATTTT
TRBD2,TRBJ2-5,-,TRBV9,CASSVAGSGGQETQYF,TGTGCCAGCAGCGTAGCTGGTAGCGGGGGGCAAGAGACCCAGTACTTC
-,TRBJ1-2,-,TRBV7-6,CASSLWVAGGGGYTF,TGTGCCAGCAGCTTATGGGTGGCGGGTGGCGGTGGCTACACCTTC
-,TRBJ1-5,-,TRBV7-2,CASSLGPTGEGNQPQHF,TGTGCCAGCAGCTTAGGGCCTACGGGGGAGGGCAATCAGCCCCAGCATTTT
TRBD1,TRBJ2-1,-,TRBV2,CASSDEGAVEQFF,TGTGCCAGCAGTGATGAGGGGGCAGTTGAGCAGTTCTTC
TRBD1,TRBJ1-2,once,TRBV10-3,CAISESEGAGNGYTF,TGTGCCATCAGTGAGTCTGAGGGGGCTGGGAATGGCTACACCTTC
-,TRBJ2-7,-,TRBV10-3,CAIRQTVGGEQYF,TGTGCCATCAGGCAAACAGTGGGGGGCGAGCAGTACTTC